A selection of T cell receptor beta chains follows, all from one sample in a study of human T cells and chemical hapten exposure. TCRdb reanalysed the RACE reads using MiXCR and keeps one entry per CDR3 protein. The sample holds 380,000 or so distinct CDR3 sequences, 4.5% to 5.5% seen once. The sequencing used whole blood, collected in connection with sensitization to the hapten diphenylcyclopropenone (DPC). The receptors come from a woman aged 18-29 years with alopecia areata. Some clones in this sample may be carry-over from other donors' samples. Each CDR3 is given with its conserved first and last residue. Expanded clones are given a class, and other clones once, few, many or no size at all.

j_call: TRBJ2-2
v_call: TRBV7-2
clone_size: many
cdr3_length: 17
cdr3_aa: CASSSRDRERITGELFF

j_call: TRBJ1-6
v_call: TRBV29-1
clone_size: many
cdr3_length: 15
cdr3_aa: CSVWGVGQTNSPLHF

j_call: TRBJ2-5
v_call: TRBV29-1
clone_size: many
cdr3_length: 15
cdr3_aa: CSVEAQGGLIETQYF

j_call: TRBJ1-2
v_call: TRBV18
clone_size: many
cdr3_length: 15
cdr3_aa: CASSPRQGEHYGYTF

j_call: TRBJ1-1
v_call: TRBV4-1
clone_size: many
cdr3_length: 14
cdr3_aa: CASSQPGFNTEAFF

j_call: TRBJ1-4
v_call: TRBV7-8
clone_size: many
cdr3_length: 13
cdr3_aa: CASSPVRGEKLFF

j_call: TRBJ2-3
v_call: TRBV5-4
clone_size: few
cdr3_length: 15
cdr3_aa: CASSLGGARTDTQYF

j_call: TRBJ2-3
v_call: TRBV6-2/TRBV6-3
clone_size: NA
cdr3_length: 16
cdr3_aa: CASSSRPAPFTDTQYF

j_call: TRBJ2-7
v_call: TRBV2
clone_size: NA
cdr3_length: 13
cdr3_aa: CASKGQSSYEQYF

j_call: TRBJ1-1
v_call: TRBV12-3/TRBV12-4
clone_size: many
cdr3_length: 14
cdr3_aa: CASSDGQGTTEAFF

j_call: TRBJ1-6
v_call: TRBV12-3/TRBV12-4
clone_size: few
cdr3_length: 15
cdr3_aa: CASSFGGQVNSPLHF

j_call: TRBJ1-1
v_call: TRBV4-1
clone_size: few
cdr3_length: 15
cdr3_aa: CASSHVDRVETEAFF

j_call: TRBJ1-4
v_call: TRBV5-6
clone_size: NA
cdr3_length: 16
cdr3_aa: CASSSGTTLPDEKLFF

j_call: TRBJ2-2
v_call: TRBV11-3
clone_size: few
cdr3_length: 16
cdr3_aa: CASSRSNGPDTGELFF

j_call: TRBJ2-1
v_call: TRBV6-2/TRBV6-3
clone_size: NA
cdr3_length: 13
cdr3_aa: CASTDRWSGEQFF

j_call: TRBJ2-2
v_call: TRBV28
clone_size: NA
cdr3_length: 14
cdr3_aa: CASLWSGGTGELFF

j_call: TRBJ2-6
v_call: TRBV7-9
clone_size: many
cdr3_length: 16
cdr3_aa: CASTSTGPSGANVLTF

j_call: TRBJ2-5
v_call: TRBV7-3
clone_size: many
cdr3_length: 15
cdr3_aa: CASSSGPGFQETQYF

j_call: TRBJ1-6
v_call: TRBV9
clone_size: many
cdr3_length: 14
cdr3_aa: CASSVRVWNSPLHF

j_call: TRBJ2-7
v_call: TRBV6-5
clone_size: many
cdr3_length: 12
cdr3_aa: CASRGDRDEQYF

j_call: TRBJ2-1
v_call: TRBV7-2
clone_size: many
cdr3_length: 15
cdr3_aa: CASSLVSRGEGEQFF

j_call: TRBJ2-5
v_call: TRBV28
clone_size: NA
cdr3_length: 18
cdr3_aa: CASSTLSGLAGVQETQYF

j_call: TRBJ2-7
v_call: TRBV5-1
clone_size: many
cdr3_length: 14
cdr3_aa: CASRAGQQRSEQYF

j_call: TRBJ2-2
v_call: TRBV18
clone_size: few
cdr3_length: 16
cdr3_aa: CASSHQSAPNTGELFF

j_call: TRBJ1-4
v_call: TRBV7-8
clone_size: NA
cdr3_length: 15
cdr3_aa: CASSLAGTGAEKLFF

j_call: TRBJ2-7
v_call: TRBV12-3/TRBV12-4
clone_size: NA
cdr3_length: 13
cdr3_aa: CASKNTGDREQYF

j_call: TRBJ1-6
v_call: TRBV7-8
clone_size: few
cdr3_length: 15
cdr3_aa: CASSLERGGNSPLHF

j_call: TRBJ2-5
v_call: TRBV7-9
clone_size: few
cdr3_length: 12
cdr3_aa: CASGQGPETQYF

j_call: TRBJ1-1
v_call: TRBV15
clone_size: many
cdr3_length: 16
cdr3_aa: CATSSGPGARITEAFF

j_call: TRBJ1-6
v_call: TRBV4-2
clone_size: few
cdr3_length: 18
cdr3_aa: CASSQEGDFSSYNSPLHF

j_call: TRBJ2-7
v_call: TRBV6-2/TRBV6-3
clone_size: few
cdr3_length: 13
cdr3_aa: CASRSSGAPEQYF

j_call: TRBJ1-5
v_call: TRBV6-1
clone_size: many
cdr3_length: 16
cdr3_aa: CASSERGGDSNQPQHF

j_call: TRBJ2-3
v_call: TRBV11-2
clone_size: NA
cdr3_length: 14
cdr3_aa: CASSSRSQTDTQYF

j_call: TRBJ1-3
v_call: TRBV10-3
clone_size: few
cdr3_length: 22
cdr3_aa: CAISELLYVAASPGSSGNTIYF

j_call: TRBJ2-5
v_call: TRBV5-1
clone_size: many
cdr3_length: 16
cdr3_aa: CASSLARGDSQETQYF

j_call: TRBJ1-4
v_call: TRBV12-3/TRBV12-4
clone_size: many
cdr3_length: 18
cdr3_aa: CASKIGSMEVLLNEKLFF

j_call: TRBJ1-5
v_call: TRBV4-2
clone_size: few
cdr3_length: 17
cdr3_aa: CASSQAPSGVSNQPQHF

j_call: TRBJ1-6
v_call: TRBV5-4
clone_size: NA
cdr3_length: 17
cdr3_aa: CASSLGPHLGKDSPLHF

j_call: TRBJ2-3
v_call: TRBV5-1
clone_size: many
cdr3_length: 15
cdr3_aa: CASSFRGLSTDTQYF

j_call: TRBJ2-3
v_call: TRBV18
clone_size: few
cdr3_length: 15
cdr3_aa: CASSPAAGGTDTQYF

j_call: TRBJ2-7
v_call: TRBV6-2/TRBV6-3
clone_size: few
cdr3_length: 13
cdr3_aa: CASSSQAAYEQYF

j_call: TRBJ2-7
v_call: TRBV12-3/TRBV12-4
clone_size: NA
cdr3_length: 15
cdr3_aa: CASSLDSFKEGEQYF

j_call: TRBJ1-5
v_call: TRBV7-9
clone_size: many
cdr3_length: 13
cdr3_aa: CASSSDRVKPQHF

j_call: TRBJ1-6
v_call: TRBV15
clone_size: NA
cdr3_length: 14
cdr3_aa: CATSKQGASSPLHF

j_call: TRBJ1-2
v_call: TRBV2
clone_size: few
cdr3_length: 13
cdr3_aa: CASSTGTGVGYTF

j_call: TRBJ1-1
v_call: TRBV6-2/TRBV6-3
clone_size: NA
cdr3_length: 17
cdr3_aa: CASSYSGRGESGTEAFF

j_call: TRBJ2-7
v_call: TRBV29-1
clone_size: few
cdr3_length: 14
cdr3_aa: CSVGRAMFPYEQYF

j_call: TRBJ1-5
v_call: TRBV10-2
clone_size: NA
cdr3_length: 15
cdr3_aa: CASYTGTVDNQPQHF

j_call: TRBJ2-3
v_call: TRBV29-1
clone_size: NA
cdr3_length: 13
cdr3_aa: CSVIPGERDTQYF

j_call: TRBJ2-7
v_call: TRBV7-3
clone_size: NA
cdr3_length: 15
cdr3_aa: CASSPQAGASYEQYF

j_call: TRBJ2-3
v_call: TRBV9
clone_size: NA
cdr3_length: 15
cdr3_aa: CASSSGILSTDTQYF

j_call: TRBJ1-5
v_call: TRBV6-2/TRBV6-3
clone_size: NA
cdr3_length: 13
cdr3_aa: CASNFGSNQPQHF

j_call: TRBJ1-2
v_call: TRBV7-9
clone_size: many
cdr3_length: 15
cdr3_aa: CASSPRVQGPYGYTF

j_call: TRBJ1-5
v_call: TRBV5-4
clone_size: NA
cdr3_length: 14
cdr3_aa: CASSLDRAAQPQHF

j_call: TRBJ2-1
v_call: TRBV4-2
clone_size: many
cdr3_length: 13
cdr3_aa: CASSWGQDNEQFF

j_call: TRBJ1-1
v_call: TRBV18
clone_size: few
cdr3_length: 15
cdr3_aa: CASSPQGFWDTEAFF

j_call: TRBJ2-2
v_call: TRBV2
clone_size: NA
cdr3_length: 16
cdr3_aa: CASSEVASLFTGELFF